These T cell receptor beta chains were read from a single sample in a study of CD8 T cells in ankylosing spondylitis. TCRdb ran MiXCR on the 5' RACE reads and lists one entry per CDR3 protein. The table lists about 440,000 distinct CDR3 sequences, 17% of them singletons. The specimen was blood, either unsorted or a sorted T cell fraction (not recorded which). The source of these receptors is a male donor with ankylosing spondylitis. Both conserved end residues are part of each CDR3. The order of the fields is CDR3 protein, CDR3 DNA, D gene, clone size, V gene, J gene, CDR3 length. The D gene is left open where the match is weak. Only some rows state a clone size, as once, few, many or a class for expanded clones.

CDR3 protein: CASSVRTGTVADTQYF; CDR3 DNA: TGTGCCAGCAGCGTCAGGACAGGGACAGTCGCAGATACGCAGTATTTT; D gene: TRBD1; clone size: few; V gene: TRBV13; J gene: TRBJ2-3; CDR3 length: 16
CDR3 protein: CASSFGRPYEQYF; CDR3 DNA: TGTGCCAGCAGTTTTGGCAGGCCCTACGAGCAGTACTTC; D gene: .; clone size: few; V gene: TRBV12-3/TRBV12-4; J gene: TRBJ2-7; CDR3 length: 13
CDR3 protein: CASSRGQGFEAFF; CDR3 DNA: TGTGCCAGCAGCCGAGGACAGGGGTTTGAAGCTTTCTTT; D gene: TRBD1; clone size: .; V gene: TRBV5-4; J gene: TRBJ1-1; CDR3 length: 13
CDR3 protein: CASSLGTGRGTDTQYF; CDR3 DNA: TGTGCCAGCAGTTTAGGGACAGGGCGGGGCACAGATACGCAGTATTTT; D gene: TRBD1; clone size: few; V gene: TRBV12-3/TRBV12-4; J gene: TRBJ2-3; CDR3 length: 16
CDR3 protein: CSARDYGTVLPSYEQYF; CDR3 DNA: TGCAGTGCTAGAGATTATGGGACAGTACTACCCTCCTACGAGCAGTACTTC; D gene: TRBD1; clone size: few; V gene: TRBV20-1; J gene: TRBJ2-7; CDR3 length: 17
CDR3 protein: CASSLRYSLNQPQHF; CDR3 DNA: TGTGCCAGCAGCCTTAGGTACAGTCTCAATCAGCCCCAGCATTTT; D gene: .; clone size: few; V gene: TRBV7-2; J gene: TRBJ1-5; CDR3 length: 15
CDR3 protein: CSARVLDQETQYF; CDR3 DNA: TGCAGTGCTAGAGTACTAGATCAAGAGACCCAGTACTTC; D gene: .; clone size: .; V gene: TRBV20-1; J gene: TRBJ2-5; CDR3 length: 13
CDR3 protein: CSAPPGTSLHNEQFF; CDR3 DNA: TGCAGTGCTCCACCCGGGACTAGCCTTCACAATGAGCAGTTCTTC; D gene: TRBD2; clone size: .; V gene: TRBV20-1; J gene: TRBJ2-1; CDR3 length: 15
CDR3 protein: CAISGLAGGETDTQYF; CDR3 DNA: TGTGCCATCTCGGGACTAGCGGGAGGAGAGACAGATACGCAGTATTTT; D gene: TRBD2; clone size: many; V gene: TRBV10-3; J gene: TRBJ2-3; CDR3 length: 16
CDR3 protein: CASSHSLITDTQYF; CDR3 DNA: TGTGCCAGCAGCCACTCTCTGATCACAGATACGCAGTATTTT; D gene: .; clone size: .; V gene: TRBV3-1; J gene: TRBJ2-3; CDR3 length: 14
CDR3 protein: CASSSPRGEKLFF; CDR3 DNA: TGTGCCAGCAGCTCACCGAGGGGTGAAAAACTGTTTTTT; D gene: .; clone size: .; V gene: TRBV7-8; J gene: TRBJ1-4; CDR3 length: 13
CDR3 protein: CASRTSGRALAGANVLTF; CDR3 DNA: TGTGCCAGCAGGACTAGCGGGAGGGCCTTAGCTGGGGCCAACGTCCTGACTTTC; D gene: TRBD2; clone size: .; V gene: TRBV28; J gene: TRBJ2-6; CDR3 length: 18
CDR3 protein: CASSPPEGRYEQYF; CDR3 DNA: TGTGCCAGCAGCCCCCCTGAAGGGCGCTACGAGCAGTACTTC; D gene: .; clone size: .; V gene: TRBV7-9; J gene: TRBJ2-7; CDR3 length: 14
CDR3 protein: CASSFHRGGEKLFF; CDR3 DNA: TGTGCCAGCAGCTTCCACAGGGGAGGTGAAAAACTGTTTTTT; D gene: TRBD1; clone size: .; V gene: TRBV6-1; J gene: TRBJ1-4; CDR3 length: 14
CDR3 protein: CASSLSGVSSYNEQFF; CDR3 DNA: TGTGCCAGCAGCTTATCCGGGGTGAGCTCCTACAATGAGCAGTTCTTC; D gene: .; clone size: .; V gene: TRBV7-3; J gene: TRBJ2-1; CDR3 length: 16
CDR3 protein: CASSRREGKLFF; CDR3 DNA: TGTGCCAGCAGCCGGCGTGAGGGAAAACTGTTTTTT; D gene: .; clone size: many; V gene: TRBV14; J gene: TRBJ1-4; CDR3 length: 12
CDR3 protein: CASSLVGGAEETQYF; CDR3 DNA: TGCGCCAGCAGCTTGGTTGGGGGGGCCGAGGAGACCCAGTACTTC; D gene: .; clone size: .; V gene: TRBV5-1; J gene: TRBJ2-5; CDR3 length: 15
CDR3 protein: CASRIGREGYSPLHF; CDR3 DNA: TGTGCCAGCAGAATCGGCAGGGAAGGGTATTCACCCCTCCACTTT; D gene: .; clone size: many; V gene: TRBV12-3/TRBV12-4; J gene: TRBJ1-6; CDR3 length: 15
CDR3 protein: CASSLFVSASGFYEQYF; CDR3 DNA: TGCGCCAGCAGCTTGTTTGTTTCGGCTAGCGGGTTCTACGAGCAGTACTTC; D gene: TRBD2; clone size: .; V gene: TRBV5-1; J gene: TRBJ2-7; CDR3 length: 17
CDR3 protein: CSAGTGSELSQYF; CDR3 DNA: TGCAGTGCTGGGACAGGGTCTGAGTTGTCCCAGTACTTC; D gene: TRBD1; clone size: .; V gene: TRBV20-1; J gene: TRBJ2-5; CDR3 length: 13
CDR3 protein: CASSPRLSGGEQYF; CDR3 DNA: TGTGCCAGCAGTCCCCGCCTAAGCGGGGGGGAGCAGTACTTC; D gene: TRBD2; clone size: few; V gene: TRBV12-3/TRBV12-4; J gene: TRBJ2-7; CDR3 length: 14
CDR3 protein: CASTWTGGVVAFF; CDR3 DNA: TGTGCCAGCACCTGGACAGGGGGCGTTGTTGCTTTCTTT; D gene: TRBD1; clone size: few; V gene: TRBV6-2/TRBV6-3; J gene: TRBJ1-1; CDR3 length: 13
CDR3 protein: CASSQRRGGVRNQPQHF; CDR3 DNA: TGTGCCAGCAGCCAACGCAGGGGTGGAGTTCGCAATCAGCCCCAGCATTTT; D gene: .; clone size: .; V gene: TRBV7-2; J gene: TRBJ1-5; CDR3 length: 17
CDR3 protein: CASSQESQDIYGYTF; CDR3 DNA: TGCGCCAGCAGCCAAGAGTCACAGGACATCTATGGCTACACCTTC; D gene: .; clone size: .; V gene: TRBV4-1; J gene: TRBJ1-2; CDR3 length: 15
CDR3 protein: CSARGLASEQFF; CDR3 DNA: TGCAGTGCTAGAGGGCTAGCTTCTGAGCAGTTCTTC; D gene: .; clone size: few; V gene: TRBV20-1; J gene: TRBJ2-1; CDR3 length: 12
CDR3 protein: CASSSHRDIQAHYGYTF; CDR3 DNA: TGTGCCAGCAGTTCCCACCGGGACATTCAAGCCCACTATGGCTACACCTTC; D gene: .; clone size: .; V gene: TRBV28; J gene: TRBJ1-2; CDR3 length: 17
CDR3 protein: CASSENRAYGYTF; CDR3 DNA: TGCGCCAGCAGTGAAAACAGGGCCTATGGCTACACCTTC; D gene: .; clone size: .; V gene: TRBV10-1; J gene: TRBJ1-2; CDR3 length: 13
CDR3 protein: CASSVSGTNYGYTF; CDR3 DNA: TGTGCCAGCAGCGTTTCCGGGACTAACTATGGCTACACCTTC; D gene: .; clone size: few; V gene: TRBV9; J gene: TRBJ1-2; CDR3 length: 14
CDR3 protein: CAISPGYEQFF; CDR3 DNA: TGTGCCATCAGTCCGGGGTATGAGCAGTTCTTC; D gene: .; clone size: .; V gene: TRBV10-3; J gene: TRBJ2-1; CDR3 length: 11
CDR3 protein: CSARPLTSGRSEQYF; CDR3 DNA: TGCAGTGCTCGCCCCTTAACTAGCGGGAGGAGCGAGCAGTACTTC; D gene: TRBD2; clone size: .; V gene: TRBV20-1; J gene: TRBJ2-7; CDR3 length: 15
CDR3 protein: CASSSISGTNTGELFF; CDR3 DNA: TGTGCCAGCAGCTCCATTAGCGGGACCAACACCGGGGAGCTGTTTTTT; D gene: TRBD2; clone size: .; V gene: TRBV7-2; J gene: TRBJ2-2; CDR3 length: 16
CDR3 protein: CASSLWGHGTYEQYF; CDR3 DNA: TGTGCCAGCAGCTTATGGGGACACGGCACCTACGAGCAGTACTTC; D gene: .; clone size: few; V gene: TRBV7-2; J gene: TRBJ2-7; CDR3 length: 15
CDR3 protein: CSARTPGQAVNTEAFF; CDR3 DNA: TGCAGTGCTAGAACCCCGGGACAGGCCGTGAACACTGAAGCTTTCTTT; D gene: TRBD1; clone size: few; V gene: TRBV20-1; J gene: TRBJ1-1; CDR3 length: 16
CDR3 protein: CASSQVGGIGELFF; CDR3 DNA: TGTGCCAGCAGCCAAGTAGGAGGGATCGGGGAGCTGTTTTTT; D gene: .; clone size: few; V gene: TRBV14; J gene: TRBJ2-2; CDR3 length: 14
CDR3 protein: CASSLRTGDGYTF; CDR3 DNA: TGTGCCAGCAGTTTAAGGACAGGGGATGGCTACACCTTC; D gene: TRBD1; clone size: .; V gene: TRBV28; J gene: TRBJ1-2; CDR3 length: 13
CDR3 protein: CASSYTGQGRLGAEAFF; CDR3 DNA: TGTGCCAGCAGTTACACCGGACAGGGACGTCTAGGCGCTGAAGCTTTCTTT; D gene: TRBD1; clone size: few; V gene: TRBV6-5; J gene: TRBJ1-1; CDR3 length: 17
CDR3 protein: CASSTTGAGYTF; CDR3 DNA: TGTGCCAGCAGCACCACAGGGGCTGGCTACACCTTC; D gene: TRBD1; clone size: .; V gene: TRBV12-3/TRBV12-4; J gene: TRBJ1-2; CDR3 length: 12
CDR3 protein: CASSQGPAGVGETQYF; CDR3 DNA: TGTGCCAGCAGCCAAGGGCCAGCGGGGGTTGGGGAGACCCAGTACTTC; D gene: TRBD2; clone size: .; V gene: TRBV4-2; J gene: TRBJ2-5; CDR3 length: 16
CDR3 protein: CAWSVLGGRPETQYF; CDR3 DNA: TGTGCCTGGAGTGTACTTGGGGGGCGCCCGGAGACCCAGTACTTC; D gene: .; clone size: .; V gene: TRBV30; J gene: TRBJ2-5; CDR3 length: 15
CDR3 protein: CASRRVDGGEQFF; CDR3 DNA: TGTGCCAGCAGACGCGTCGACGGGGGTGAGCAGTTCTTC; D gene: .; clone size: few; V gene: TRBV4-2; J gene: TRBJ2-1; CDR3 length: 13
CDR3 protein: CASSPHLRETQYF; CDR3 DNA: TGTGCCAGCTCACCCCACCTGCGGGAGACCCAGTACTTC; D gene: .; clone size: few; V gene: TRBV18; J gene: TRBJ2-5; CDR3 length: 13
CDR3 protein: CASSLGGAGSGEQFF; CDR3 DNA: TGTGCCAGCAGCTTAGGCGGGGCGGGAAGCGGTGAGCAGTTCTTC; D gene: .; clone size: few; V gene: TRBV7-9; J gene: TRBJ2-1; CDR3 length: 15
CDR3 protein: CASSEDSASGTGEQYF; CDR3 DNA: TGTGCCAGCAGTGAGGACAGTGCTAGCGGGACGGGCGAGCAGTACTTC; D gene: TRBD2; clone size: .; V gene: TRBV2; J gene: TRBJ2-7; CDR3 length: 16
CDR3 protein: CASSLSPWEKLFF; CDR3 DNA: TGTGCCAGCAGTTTATCCCCTTGGGAAAAACTGTTTTTT; D gene: .; clone size: .; V gene: TRBV12-3/TRBV12-4; J gene: TRBJ1-4; CDR3 length: 13
CDR3 protein: CASSQLGGFATDTQYF; CDR3 DNA: TGCGCCAGCAGCCAATTAGGGGGATTCGCCACAGATACGCAGTATTTT; D gene: .; clone size: few; V gene: TRBV4-3; J gene: TRBJ2-3; CDR3 length: 16
CDR3 protein: CASSPSGTMTGEQFF; CDR3 DNA: TGCGCCAGCAGCCCCTCGGGGACTATGACCGGCGAGCAGTTCTTC; D gene: TRBD2; clone size: .; V gene: TRBV5-1; J gene: TRBJ2-1; CDR3 length: 15
CDR3 protein: CASSPEGQGNPGANVLTF; CDR3 DNA: TGTGCCAGCAGCCCCGAGGGACAGGGGAATCCTGGGGCCAACGTCCTGACTTTC; D gene: TRBD1; clone size: .; V gene: TRBV4-2; J gene: TRBJ2-6; CDR3 length: 18
CDR3 protein: CASSSADRQEFF; CDR3 DNA: TGTGCCAGCAGCTCTGCCGACAGGCAAGAGTTCTTC; D gene: .; clone size: few; V gene: TRBV11-2; J gene: TRBJ2-1; CDR3 length: 12
CDR3 protein: CASSQIGLADPSGANVLTF; CDR3 DNA: TGCGCCAGCAGCCAAATTGGACTAGCGGACCCCTCTGGGGCCAACGTCCTGACTTTC; D gene: TRBD2; clone size: few; V gene: TRBV4-1; J gene: TRBJ2-6; CDR3 length: 19
CDR3 protein: CSAEGGDGVPSEQYF; CDR3 DNA: TGCAGCGCTGAAGGGGGGGACGGAGTCCCCAGCGAGCAGTACTTC; D gene: .; clone size: .; V gene: TRBV20-1; J gene: TRBJ2-7; CDR3 length: 15
CDR3 protein: CASSEAGTGAVRALHF; CDR3 DNA: TGTGCCAGCAGTGAAGCCGGTACAGGGGCTGTTAGGGCCCTCCACTTT; D gene: TRBD1; clone size: .; V gene: TRBV6-1; J gene: TRBJ1-6; CDR3 length: 16
CDR3 protein: CASRPFDRGRSGELFF; CDR3 DNA: TGTGCCAGCAGGCCCTTCGACAGGGGTCGGTCCGGGGAGCTGTTTTTT; D gene: TRBD1; clone size: .; V gene: TRBV6-1; J gene: TRBJ2-2; CDR3 length: 16
CDR3 protein: CASSDLKKGTPEAFF; CDR3 DNA: TGTGCCAGCAGCGACTTAAAAAAAGGGACACCTGAAGCTTTCTTT; D gene: .; clone size: few; V gene: TRBV9; J gene: TRBJ1-1; CDR3 length: 15
CDR3 protein: CSARSLAGLVEQFF; CDR3 DNA: TGCAGTGCTAGAAGTCTAGCGGGATTGGTTGAGCAGTTCTTC; D gene: TRBD2; clone size: .; V gene: TRBV20-1; J gene: TRBJ2-1; CDR3 length: 14
CDR3 protein: CASSYSTGVLAEQYF; CDR3 DNA: TGTGCCAGCAGTTACTCGACAGGGGTACTGGCGGAGCAGTACTTC; D gene: TRBD1; clone size: .; V gene: TRBV6-5; J gene: TRBJ2-7; CDR3 length: 15
CDR3 protein: CASSQAERGGEQFF; CDR3 DNA: TGTGCCAGCAGCCAAGCCGAACGGGGAGGCGAGCAGTTCTTC; D gene: .; clone size: many; V gene: TRBV4-2; J gene: TRBJ2-1; CDR3 length: 14
CDR3 protein: CASSHGTSDYEQYF; CDR3 DNA: TGTGCCAGCAGTCACGGGACTTCGGACTACGAGCAGTACTTC; D gene: .; clone size: .; V gene: TRBV6-7; J gene: TRBJ2-7; CDR3 length: 14
CDR3 protein: CASSQAGATDTQYF; CDR3 DNA: TGTGCCAGCAGCCAGGCGGGAGCAACAGATACGCAGTATTTT; D gene: TRBD2; clone size: few; V gene: TRBV5-5; J gene: TRBJ2-3; CDR3 length: 14
CDR3 protein: CASSSAYYGYTF; CDR3 DNA: TGTGCCAGCAGCTCCGCATACTATGGCTACACCTTC; D gene: .; clone size: .; V gene: TRBV14; J gene: TRBJ1-2; CDR3 length: 12
CDR3 protein: CASSLGTPEAFF; CDR3 DNA: TGTGCCAGCAGCTTAGGGACCCCTGAAGCTTTCTTT; D gene: .; clone size: .; V gene: TRBV7-9; J gene: TRBJ1-1; CDR3 length: 12